This T cell receptor beta chain was obtained from a study of Graves' ophthalmopathy and Graves' hyperthyroidism. The CDR3 runs 14 residues. Trimming removed 4 bases from V and 5 bases from J, with 14 bases in between. Germline CDR1 is MDHEN and CDR2 is SYDVKM. Study-level findings and limits: Blood also contained most of the expanded thyroid clonotypes above 0.001 frequency.

Calling hyperthyroidism stable required that no ophthalmopathy show up within 18 months of follow-up. Exclusion applied to patients with other autoimmune diseases, uncontrolled infections, pregnancy or lactation. PBMCs were density-gradient isolated from about 9.6 ml fresh blood. This clonotype came up many times. Antigen: not known. TCR beta CDR3 amplification used RNA transcripts. First-round RT-PCR with HTBI primers preceded a second-round multiplex PCR. TCRdb re-analysed the multiplex PCR reads in MiXCR, keeping a single row per CDR3 protein. The data contain roughly 610,000 distinct CDR3 sequences, roughly 20% of them singletons.

The chain combines TRBV28 with TRBJ1-1; D is ambiguous. Source material: peripheral blood. This clonotype was sampled from a woman in her late teens or twenties with stable Graves' hyperthyroidism. Some clones in this sample may be carry-over from other donors' samples. CDR3 protein: CASSSASGRTEAFF. The CDR3 DNA sequence: TGTGCCAGCAGTTCCGCCTCCGGGAGGACTGAAGCTTTCTTT.